This TCR beta chain was identified in a study of shared clonotypes between healthy human individuals. General observations from the study: Memory subsets had estimated richness that was generally smaller than that of naive subsets.

Assay used: immunoSEQ multiplex PCR; TCRdb lists only in-frame clones, some missing. The sample consists of roughly 1,100,000 clones, about 80% of them appearing once. Of note for this clone: The target antigen is unknown.

The clonotype was recovered from a man aged 18 to 30 in good health. Input material: memory CD4+ T cells sorted from blood. As for subset: CD45RA-negative fraction.

The CDR3 is CASSLSSGQGENIQYF. The CDR3 DNA sequence: TGCGCCAGCAGCCTAAGCTCGGGACAGGGTGAAAACATTCAGTACTTC. This chain joins TRBV5-1 and TRBJ2-4, with 9 bases identical to TRBD1. This CDR3 is built from 16 residues. Germline assignment: CDR1 SGHRS and CDR2 YFSETQ. Germline trimming cut 4 bases from V and 5 bases from J; bases unmatched to any gene: 10.